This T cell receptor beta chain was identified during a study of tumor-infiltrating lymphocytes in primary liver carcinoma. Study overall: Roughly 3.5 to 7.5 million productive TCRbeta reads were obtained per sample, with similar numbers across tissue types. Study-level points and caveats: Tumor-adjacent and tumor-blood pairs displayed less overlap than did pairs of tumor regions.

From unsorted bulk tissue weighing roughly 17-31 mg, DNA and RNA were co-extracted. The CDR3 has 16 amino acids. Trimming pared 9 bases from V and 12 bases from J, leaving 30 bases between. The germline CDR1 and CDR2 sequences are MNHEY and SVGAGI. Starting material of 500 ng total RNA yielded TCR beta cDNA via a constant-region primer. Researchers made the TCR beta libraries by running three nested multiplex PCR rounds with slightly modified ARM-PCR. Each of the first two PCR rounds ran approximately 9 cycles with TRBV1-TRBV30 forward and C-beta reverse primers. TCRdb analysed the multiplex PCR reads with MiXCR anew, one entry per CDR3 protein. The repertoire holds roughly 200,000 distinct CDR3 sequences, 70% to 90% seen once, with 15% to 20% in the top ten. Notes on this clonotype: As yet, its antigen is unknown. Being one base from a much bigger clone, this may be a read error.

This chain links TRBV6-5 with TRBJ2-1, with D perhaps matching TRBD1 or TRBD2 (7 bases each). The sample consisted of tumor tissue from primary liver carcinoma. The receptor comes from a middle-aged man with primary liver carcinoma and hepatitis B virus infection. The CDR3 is CASRTRGGPIRGGQFF. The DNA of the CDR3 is TGTGCCAGTAGGACTAGAGGGGGCCCGATTCGCGGTGGGCAGTTCTTC.